Included here is one TCR beta chain sequence, with context. This clone turned up a few times. Its cognate antigen has yet to be identified. The record has no base qualities; no much larger clone is one base away. This record comes from a study of cytomegalovirus exposure and HLA in healthy donors (dated by TCRdb to 2016 to 2017). For context, the study as a whole: According to an earlier analysis of several hundred of the donors, some 170 million T cells yielded roughly 110 million unique TCR beta sequences and about 300 Gb of sequence data. An early release covering about 600 HLA-typed donors comprised about 300 gigabases of sequencing data and some 79 million unique TCR sequences. The genetic ancestry cluster associated with self-reported Caucasian donors included approximately 85% of the roughly 380 genotyped donors. The study aimed to test whether signatures of past pathogen exposure could be identified by cataloging public T cell receptors. The T cell repertoires of some 670 subjects were profiled by immunosequencing and related to cytomegalovirus serostatus. In addition to the first cohort of around 670 subjects, a separate validation cohort of 120 different subjects was used. The study combined high-throughput TCR immunosequencing, statistical association of individual TCRs with disease status, and machine learning to predict cytomegalovirus infection status. To study patterns of TCR occurrence, a later analysis re-analyzed previously published TCR beta repertoires from hundreds of donors and added high-resolution HLA genotyping. The later analysis used no new phenotypic data to find candidate immune exposures, relying instead on TCR beta sequences and their occurrence across donors. In an earlier analysis of a few hundred of the donors, high-throughput TCR beta sequencing was used to judge whether each TCR beta V gene segment behaved as functional or pseudogenic. Alongside the repertoire data, information on donor age, sex, ethnicity and CMV serostatus was compiled. A later genetic analysis used genome-wide SNP genotypes for about 65% of the roughly 670 donors, treating that subset as a discovery cohort. All discovery cohort repertoires had been generated on a single sequencing platform. HLA typing included class I and class II loci at four-digit resolution. The number of typed donors differed by locus: roughly 620-630 for A, B, C, DRB1 and DQB1; 522 for DQA1; around 610 for DPA1; and some 430 for DPB1. Because of strong linkage in the cohort, 5 or 6 DR-DQ haplotypes were treated as single units for association and clustering. Across some 400 genotyped donors of the cohort, an average of approximately 240,000 unique TCR beta nucleotide sequences per donor were sequenced, and roughly 17% of those sequences were non-productive. On the study overall, not on this receptor specifically: HLA typing was unavailable for some donors at each locus, so association tests used only the typed subset. It was suggested by the authors that the approach could potentially be generalized to other disease states and immunological phenotypes. The sequencing pipeline was judged likely to have produced a cluster of highly shared sequence variants as a technical artifact. In a later genetic analysis, a missense DCLRE1C variant was associated with V-gene and J-gene trimming of TCR beta chains, and the association was replicated in an independent cohort. A further reported finding was that TCR beta sequences accurately predicted the HLA-A and HLA-B alleles for most subjects in the first cohort. A few of the identified cytomegalovirus-associated TCR beta chains were confirmed in vitro to be specific for cytomegalovirus antigens. Most CMV-associated TCR beta chains appeared to be HLA-restricted in a later analysis, and the HLA associations seemed to be driven largely by CMV exposure. Correlated functional status among segregating V segments might be attributable to linkage disequilibrium, but an unknown experimental factor could not be ruled out. In a later analysis, HLA-associated TCR beta chains showed more clonal expansion and lower generation probabilities than non-associated chains that were equally common. The study gave a list of 150 to 200 TCR beta chains associated with cytomegalovirus. A later analysis associated about 16,000 TCR beta sequences with specific HLA alleles at a false discovery rate of 0.05. In an earlier analysis of approximately 600 of the donors, most TCR beta V segments were observed in productive rearrangements about 87% or about 30% of the time, broadly matching IMGT annotations. Most TCR sequences were seen in very few donors, while some public TCRs were found in many individuals. Strong co-occurrence of HLA alleles, especially DR and DQ, made assigning TCR associations to individual alleles difficult. A later genetic analysis reported fewer N-insertions in productive TCRs among donors in an Asian-associated ancestry cluster than the roughly 700-donor mean. Because the 87-base-pair reads could not distinguish some IMGT-functional V segments, including TRBV6-2 and TRBV6-3, those segments were excluded. For the cohort, immune exposure information was limited to CMV serostatus. The earlier analysis of approximately 540 of the donors excluded around 17 rarely observed V segments, including chromosome 9 orphons, because counts were too low. In a later analysis, the rate of TCR association differed among HLA loci, with DRB1 alleles having the most associated TCRs and HLA-C alleles having the fewest. In a later analysis, several top co-occurrence clusters were reported to appear linked to parvovirus B19, influenza, CMV and Epstein-Barr virus. Roughly uniform sequencing depth across donors was assumed in presence/absence analyses, although this assumption may not hold. The classifier was reported to diagnose cytomegalovirus status with high specificity and sensitivity in both the original cohort and the validation cohort. Only TCR beta chains were sequenced in this cohort, and the absence of alpha or paired-chain data limited detectable features.

The library was generated by the immunoSEQ multiplex PCR assay. For the multiplex PCR, a mixture combining 60 forward primers for TCR Vbeta segments and 13 reverse primers for TCR Jbeta segments was used. A multiplex PCR assay on genomic DNA amplified the CDR3 region of rearranged TCR beta genes. The amplified TCR beta libraries were sequenced on the Illumina HiSeq System as 87-base-pair reads. The original methods were these. A later analysis counted 75 million to 100 million unique TCR beta chains across the 640 or so repertoires, and 9 million to 14 million of these chains were shared by at least two donors. Raw reads were error-corrected and collapsed into unique sequences by a nearest-neighbor algorithm in which closely related sequences were merged to remove PCR and sequencing errors. V, D and J gene segments were assigned by aligning CDR3 sequences to IMGT reference sequences. Each retained sequence needed at least a six-nucleotide match to both a V gene segment and a J gene segment. A rearrangement counted as productive if the CDR3 had no stop codons and remained in frame with V and J, and every other rearrangement counted as non-productive. Following IMGT convention, CDR3 was defined as the stretch from the second conserved V-encoded cysteine to the conserved J-encoded phenylalanine. The earlier analysis of about 620 of the donors excluded sequences that lacked an unambiguous match to a single V gene segment. An earlier analysis of 587 of the donors classified V segments as functional when productive rearrangements were above 56.7% and as segregating when the standard deviation between donors was above 5%. A statistical classification framework was built to diagnose cytomegalovirus status from the catalog of TCR beta chain sequences. V and J gene assignment, in a later analysis, came from comparing TCR nucleotide sequences with IMGT/GENE-DB human TR gene sequences. Using the TCRdist pipeline, a later analysis assigned CDR3 sequences along with most-parsimonious VDJ recombination scenarios. In a later analysis, each TCR beta chain was defined by its CDR3 amino acid sequence together with its V-gene family, and reads lacking a unique V-gene family were excluded. In a later analysis, around 650 highly shared, low-generation-probability nucleotide sequences were removed to address suspected cross-contamination and a sequencing artifact. For each public chain, a later analysis derived a clonal expansion index from normalized ranks of inferred template counts within each repertoire. Generation probabilities in a later analysis came from a VDJ recombination model fitted to out-of-frame rearrangements, and those results were checked against IGoR. In a later analysis, hypergeometric tests were used to score TCR-TCR, TCR-HLA and TCR-CMV co-occurrence, with a repertoire-size bias correction applied to TCR pairs. To estimate false discovery rates, a later analysis permuted the HLA or CMV assignments 20 times. In a later analysis, co-occurring TCRs were grouped using DBSCAN, with TCRdist sequence similarity added in when clustering inside HLA-allele-positive subsets. Repertoires with fewer than 30,000 or more than 120,000 public chains, plus five repertoires with anomalous nucleotide sharing, were excluded from co-occurrence clustering. Held by TCRdb, this immuneACCESS table contains in-frame sequences only and omits some clones. Under half of the omission traces to an unresolved V gene where checked; the cause of the rest is unknown. Clonal size and the V and J genes are those of that table, whereas D and trimming came from the DNA. This sample comprises under 200,000 clones, roughly 80% of them detected only once. The ten top clones hold more than 1.1% of the sample.

In total, approximately 610 healthy bone marrow donors made up the cohort. At the time of sampling, all cohort members were nominally healthy, though unrecorded immune exposures were likely present. The donor tested CMV seronegative and was one of the 352 seronegative cohort members. Each donor provided a peripheral blood sample, and peripheral blood mononuclear cells were used for TCR beta sequencing. The Qiagen DNeasy Blood Extraction Kit was used to extract genomic DNA from the blood cell samples. The CDR3 sequence holds 14 residues, the cysteine and phenylalanine included. Here the CDR3 DNA is all that survives: 42 bases in frame from base 1. V loses 2 bases, J loses 1 base, and the germline ends lie 7 bases apart. CDR1 and CDR2 are read off the germline V gene (reference sequence) as PRHDT and FYEKMQ.

The clonotype originates from a woman aged 25 to 39 in good health and CMV-seronegative. The sample was PBMCs. The rearranged segments are TRBV13 and TRBJ2-3; the D gene is perhaps TRBD1, from 5 matching bases. The DNA sequence is given as TGTGCCAGCAGCTTACTACAGGGCACAGATACGCAGTATTTT. This yields the protein CASSLLQGTDTQYF.